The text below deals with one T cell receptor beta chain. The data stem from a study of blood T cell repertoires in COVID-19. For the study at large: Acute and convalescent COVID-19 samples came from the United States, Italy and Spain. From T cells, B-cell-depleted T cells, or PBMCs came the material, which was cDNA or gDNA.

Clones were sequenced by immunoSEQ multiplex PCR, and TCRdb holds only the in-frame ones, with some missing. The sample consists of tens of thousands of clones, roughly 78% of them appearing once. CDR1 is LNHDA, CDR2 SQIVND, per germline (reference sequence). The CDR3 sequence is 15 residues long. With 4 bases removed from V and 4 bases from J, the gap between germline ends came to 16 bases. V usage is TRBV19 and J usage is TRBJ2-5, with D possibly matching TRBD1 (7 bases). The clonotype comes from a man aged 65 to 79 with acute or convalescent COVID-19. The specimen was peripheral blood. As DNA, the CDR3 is TGTGCCAGTAGTAAGGAGGGGGCAAGCCTAGAGACCCAGTACTTC. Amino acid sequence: CASSKEGASLETQYF.